The clone carrying this TCR beta chain has a count of ten or more. The CDR3 length is 18 residues. The V end lost 3 bases, the J end lost 2 bases, and 20 bases lay between the germline ends. Looked up from germline, CDR1 is LGHNA and CDR2 is YSLEER. This record comes from a study of blood T cell repertoires in COVID-19. Looking at the study overall: Researchers got acute and convalescent COVID-19 samples from the United States, Italy and Spain. Sample material is recorded as cDNA or gDNA derived from T cells, B-cell-depleted T cells, or PBMCs.

As originally analysed: Estimates of nucleated cell counts were drawn from the amplification of reference gene primers. TCRdb keeps only in-frame clones here, not all; method: immunoSEQ multiplex PCR. D and trimming come from the DNA, and the V and J calls and clone size come from that table. The table includes 200,000 to 250,000 clones, roughly 88% detected once. Sequencing was carried out using peripheral blood. The source of this sequence is a man between 50 and 59 years old with active or convalescent COVID-19. This chain connects TRBV4-3 to TRBJ2-1; maybe TRBD2 (6 bases). For the CDR3, the DNA is TGCGCCAGCAGCCACTTAATCGGAGGGAGCGGAACCTACAATGAGCAGTTCTTC. Protein: CASSHLIGGSGTYNEQFF.